This T cell receptor beta chain was profiled in a study of OX40 agonist ivuxolimab in advanced cancers. Data came from immunoSEQ multiplex PCR; TCRdb stores just in-frame clones and leaves some out. The data contain tens of thousands of clones, roughly three quarters of them singletons. The CDR3 runs 11 residues. Germline V gene data show CDR1 as SGHAT and CDR2 as FQNNGV. Trimming removed 5 bases from V and 12 bases from J, with 11 bases in between. This sequence joins TRBV11-2 and TRBJ1-5; D ambiguous. Sequenced material: CD4+ or CD8+ T cells sorted from blood, taken in a trial of the OX40 agonist ivuxolimab. This TCR was recovered from an adult with an advanced solid tumor such as melanoma, head and neck, liver or kidney cancer. The CDR3 region has the DNA TGTGCCAGCAGCCGGCCCCCCCGCCAGCATTTT. This sequence encodes CASSRPPRQHF.